The source of this T cell receptor (beta chain) is a study of blood T cell repertoires in COVID-19 (dated by TCRdb to the early 2020s). For the wider study: Samples from collaborators originated in the United States, Italy and Spain and spanned both the acute and convalescent phases of COVID-19. The material from the prospective study consisted of cDNA or gDNA derived from T cells, B-cell-depleted T cells, or PBMCs. The dataset comprised deeply sampled blood TCRbeta repertoires from subjects exposed to, actively infected with, or recovered from COVID-19. A freely available public database, intended as a resource for researchers studying the immune response to SARS-CoV-2, is where the repertoires were released. Samples came from the ongoing ImmuneRACE study (first 160 participants) plus 1,254 subjects from 6 global collaborators. Nearly every sample came with metadata listing a de-identified subject ID, COVID-19 status, age in years and sex. Where available, HLA class I and class II types were obtained from metadata supplied by the sample provider rather than from assay-based typing.

The CDR3 covers 14 residues, taking in both the cysteine and the phenylalanine. CDR3 DNA is the only sequence kept; it has 42 bases, read in frame from the first base. The germline V gene provides CDR1 KGHSH and CDR2 LQKENI. The V end gives up 5 bases and the J end 6 bases, leaving 6 bases in the junction not matched to a gene. TCRbeta CDR3 regions were amplified from genomic DNA by means of the immunoSEQ Assay, a bias-controlled multiplex PCR. In the paper's pipeline: Nucleated cell counts per sample were estimated from amplification of reference gene primers within the assay. To quantify the absolute abundance of each unique TCRbeta CDR3 rearrangement, sequence reads were collapsed and filtered. For each sample, productive Simpson clonality was calculated as the square root of Simpson's diversity index over productive rearrangements. Held by TCRdb, this immuneACCESS table contains in-frame sequences only and omits some clones. Under half of the omission traces to an unresolved V gene where checked; the cause of the rest is unknown. The V and J calls and clone size were taken over from that table, and D and trimming were inferred from the DNA. This sample gives hundreds of thousands of clones in total; more than 70% of them show up just once. The biggest ten clones account for more than 0.95% of the sample.

Turning to this clone: It has no known antigen specificity. The sample holds no much larger clone one base away, and base qualities are not on file.

Study-level results and caveats: How much clinical and demographic metadata was included differed by source and by participant, and the metadata was provided uncurated.

Participants in the prospective study were enrolled through a virtual design, were aged 18 to 89 years, and lived in 24 United States geographic areas. To assign participants to cohorts, the prospective study relied on clinical history that participants themselves reported in a screening survey and a study questionnaire. In the prospective study, whole blood, serum and a nasopharyngeal or oropharyngeal swab were collected from each participant by mobile phlebotomists. Over an approximately 2-month period, participants in the prospective study had the option of providing additional blood draws and questionnaires. Before DNA extraction, prospective study blood samples were shipped either frozen or at room temperature.

Sequenced input: PBMCs or T cells enriched from blood (not recorded which). The TCR comes from a woman aged 40-49 years with acute COVID-19. The receptor chain draws on TRBV18 and TRBJ2-2, with 7 bases aligning to TRBD1. The nucleotide sequence reads as follows: TGTGCCAGCTCAGAAGGGACAGTCCCCGGGGAGCTGTTTTTT. It is translated as CASSEGTVPGELFF.